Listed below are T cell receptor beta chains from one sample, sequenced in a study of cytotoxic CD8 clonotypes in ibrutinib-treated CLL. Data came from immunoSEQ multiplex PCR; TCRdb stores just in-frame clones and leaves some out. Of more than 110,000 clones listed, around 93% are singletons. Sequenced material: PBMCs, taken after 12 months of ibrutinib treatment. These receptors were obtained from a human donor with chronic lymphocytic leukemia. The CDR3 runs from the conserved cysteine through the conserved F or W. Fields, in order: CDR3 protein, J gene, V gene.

cdr3_aa: CASSRGGHLYEQYF
j_call: TRBJ2-7
v_call: TRBV19

cdr3_aa: CASSEGLQYNEQFF
j_call: TRBJ2-1
v_call: TRBV5-1

cdr3_aa: CASSPTGIETQYF
j_call: TRBJ2-5
v_call: TRBV7-9

cdr3_aa: CASSIGLLGKVETQYF
j_call: TRBJ2-5
v_call: TRBV19

cdr3_aa: CASSAVGSYEQYF
j_call: TRBJ2-7
v_call: TRBV10-2

cdr3_aa: CASSVRESTLNTGELFF
j_call: TRBJ2-2
v_call: TRBV9

cdr3_aa: CASTGSGRPGNEQFF
j_call: TRBJ2-1
v_call: TRBV10-2

cdr3_aa: CASSFLEGLPGEQYF
j_call: TRBJ2-7
v_call: TRBV7-2

cdr3_aa: CASSQFANTGELFF
j_call: TRBJ2-2
v_call: TRBV14

cdr3_aa: CASSPNPLGLAVRYQETQYF
j_call: TRBJ2-5
v_call: TRBV27

cdr3_aa: CASSSPRKGGTAYEQYF
j_call: TRBJ2-7
v_call: TRBV28

cdr3_aa: CATSTGLAGYNEQFF
j_call: TRBJ2-1
v_call: TRBV15

cdr3_aa: CASSMGGSFTYEQYF
j_call: TRBJ2-7
v_call: TRBV19

cdr3_aa: CASSPNPSPRTDTQYF
j_call: TRBJ2-3
v_call: TRBV2

cdr3_aa: CASSLEGQPQHF
j_call: TRBJ1-5
v_call: TRBV7-8

cdr3_aa: CASSPPRDTEAFF
j_call: TRBJ1-1
v_call: TRBV9

cdr3_aa: CASSLAGVLDTQYF
j_call: TRBJ2-3
v_call: TRBV11-2

cdr3_aa: CASSQESLAGTDGELFF
j_call: TRBJ2-2
v_call: TRBV14

cdr3_aa: CASSMTAHSGNTIYF
j_call: TRBJ1-3
v_call: TRBV6-5

cdr3_aa: CASSLPPPGDEQFF
j_call: TRBJ2-1
v_call: TRBV5-6

cdr3_aa: CASSLLAASYNEQFF
j_call: TRBJ2-1
v_call: TRBV28

cdr3_aa: CASSPGVGDYEQYF
j_call: TRBJ2-7
v_call: TRBV11-2

cdr3_aa: CASSLSQGRDEQYF
j_call: TRBJ2-7
v_call: TRBV27

cdr3_aa: CASSPRKGQLNQPQHF
j_call: TRBJ1-5
v_call: TRBV5-6

cdr3_aa: CASSVGISRNYWETQYF
j_call: TRBJ2-5
v_call: TRBV19

cdr3_aa: CASSLSLLREQYF
j_call: TRBJ2-7
v_call: TRBV28

cdr3_aa: CASSVMGESVYEQYF
j_call: TRBJ2-7
v_call: TRBV9

cdr3_aa: CASSSGRGNTQYF
j_call: TRBJ2-3
v_call: TRBV7-3

cdr3_aa: CASSFTLGREYNEQFF
j_call: TRBJ2-1
v_call: TRBV7-8

cdr3_aa: CASSLVLVSANEKLFF
j_call: TRBJ1-4
v_call: TRBV7-9

cdr3_aa: CASSHFSNTGELFF
j_call: TRBJ2-2
v_call: TRBV4-3

cdr3_aa: CASSFLQEFYGYTF
j_call: TRBJ1-2
v_call: TRBV7-2

cdr3_aa: CASSLQETQYF
j_call: TRBJ2-5
v_call: TRBV7-9

cdr3_aa: CASSSGTGASEQFF
j_call: TRBJ2-1
v_call: TRBV5-1

cdr3_aa: CASSLGDRYWLFF
j_call: TRBJ1-4
v_call: TRBV7-9

cdr3_aa: CASSTSVGEQYF
j_call: TRBJ2-7
v_call: TRBV27

cdr3_aa: CASSGGADSNQPQHF
j_call: TRBJ1-5
v_call: TRBV18

cdr3_aa: CATSTDRGGNQPQHF
j_call: TRBJ1-5
v_call: TRBV15

cdr3_aa: CASSESIDVGAYNEQFF
j_call: TRBJ2-1
v_call: TRBV10-2

cdr3_aa: CASSLTGTGDEKLFF
j_call: TRBJ1-4
v_call: TRBV7-6

cdr3_aa: CASSPGEGVF
j_call: TRBJ2-1
v_call: TRBV27

cdr3_aa: CASSELGIINQPQHF
j_call: TRBJ1-5
v_call: TRBV2

cdr3_aa: CASSLGPSRGPSYNEQFF
j_call: TRBJ2-1
v_call: TRBV7-7

cdr3_aa: CSVLPESTYGDEQYF
j_call: TRBJ2-7
v_call: TRBV29-1

cdr3_aa: CASTAGTGVAYEQYF
j_call: TRBJ2-7
v_call: TRBV6-1

cdr3_aa: CASSLGHRETQYF
j_call: TRBJ2-5
v_call: TRBV7-8

cdr3_aa: CASSGSYEQYF
j_call: TRBJ2-7
v_call: TRBV27

cdr3_aa: CASSRTGGDTQYF
j_call: TRBJ2-3
v_call: TRBV5-1

cdr3_aa: CASSFNPGSTDTQYF
j_call: TRBJ2-3
v_call: TRBV5-1

cdr3_aa: CASHPTGESNQPQHF
j_call: TRBJ1-5
v_call: TRBV19

cdr3_aa: CASSQGRGVHEQYF
j_call: TRBJ2-7
v_call: TRBV4-3

cdr3_aa: CASRAGADSNQPQHF
j_call: TRBJ1-5
v_call: TRBV6-1

cdr3_aa: CAISDPGRYGYTF
j_call: TRBJ1-2
v_call: TRBV10-3